These 5 T cell receptor beta chains share one sample of origin, sequenced in a study of pediatric ulcerative colitis (dated by TCRdb to the late 2010s). The protocol used for the library was the immunoSEQ multiplex PCR assay. TCRdb holds this immuneACCESS table with in-frame rearrangements only. Some clones are missing; in checked studies, unresolved V genes explain under half, and the rest has no known cause. The sample data list roughly 54,000 clones, and around 87% of these were observed just once. The biggest ten clones account for 1.5% of the sample. The source material was blood. Receptors originate from a boy aged 5-17 years who was a control in a study of pediatric ulcerative colitis.

The V gene is TRBV7-8, the J gene TRBJ1-6, with 10 nucleotides matching TRBD1. Germline CDR1 is SGHVS and CDR2 is FQNEAQ. V gave up 5 bases and J gave up 8 bases; unmatched junction bases: 3. The CDR3 contains 14 residues. The CDR3 DNA reads as TGTGCCAGCAGCCCCGGGACAGGGGATTCACCCCTCCACTTT. It encodes CASSPGTGDSPLHF.

The chain employs TRBV13 and TRBJ2-7, with 9 bases identical to TRBD1. The CDR3 consists of 15 residues. The trim removed 8 bases at V and 6 bases at J, leaving 14 bases unmatched. The V gene's germline CDR1 is PRHDT and CDR2 FYEKMQ (reference sequence). CDR3 sequence (DNA): TGTGCCAGCGGGCTTCGGGGACAGGGTTTAGGCGAGCAGTACTTC. Translation: CASGLRGQGLGEQYF.

This clone was counted once. The gene calls are TRBV7-2 and TRBJ1-2; a weak D match, TRBD1 (5 bases). V shed 5 bases and J shed 3 bases, with 19 bases lying between them. CDR3 length: 16 amino acids. Germline loops: CDR1 SGHTA, CDR2 FQGNSA. CDR3 residues: CASSLTLTEGHYGYTF. The CDR3 DNA follows: TGTGCCAGCAGCCTCACTTTGACGGAGGGACACTATGGCTACACCTTC.

The genes are TRBV9 and TRBJ2-6; TRBD2 matches 9 bases. The length of the CDR3 is 19 residues. Trimming at V came to 4 bases and at J to 0 bases, leaving 11 bases not matched to a gene. Germline CDR1 reads SGDLS; CDR2 reads YYNGEE. In DNA, the CDR3 is TGTGCCAGCAGCCCTGTCGGGCTAGCGGGGAGCTCTGGGGCCAACGTCCTGACTTTC. Its translation is CASSPVGLAGSSGANVLTF.

V and J are TRBV29-1 and TRBJ1-2, with D perhaps matching TRBD1 (6 bases). Trimming pared 4 bases from V and 0 bases from J, leaving 12 bases between. Germline V gives CDR1 SQVTM, CDR2 ANQGSEA. The CDR3 consists of 14 residues. CDR3 sequence reads: CSVAPGATNYGYTF. In DNA form, the CDR3 reads TGCAGCGTTGCCCCGGGGGCGACTAACTATGGCTACACCTTC.